Shown below are 27 T cell receptor beta chains from a single sample sequenced in a study of blood T cell repertoires in COVID-19. Using immunoSEQ multiplex PCR, the repertoire was profiled, and TCRdb retains in-frame clones only, with some absent. The sample has about 260,000 clones; around 87% are singletons. The sequencing input was peripheral blood. All receptors derive from a woman in her sixties or seventies with COVID-19, enrolled during active disease.

The chain combines TRBV5-1 with TRBJ1-6; tentative D call: TRBD1 (5 bases). Germline CDR1 is SGHRS and CDR2 is YFSETQ. V was clipped by 1 base and J by 10 bases, with 15 bases between them. This CDR3 is 15 amino acids long. CDR3 sequence reads: CASSLSGRERSPLHF. CDR3 nucleotides: TGCGCCAGCAGCTTGTCCGGCAGGGAAAGATCACCCCTCCACTTT.

This chain links TRBV19 with TRBJ2-7; D unclear. Per germline, CDR1 LNHDA and CDR2 SQIVND (reference sequence). CDR3 size: 13 residues. Trimming took 3 bases from V and 2 from J, leaving 8 bases between them. The CDR3 bases are TGTGCCAGTAGTATCGGGTGGGCCTACGAGCAGTACTTC. The encoded protein is CASSIGWAYEQYF. Complete variable domain (other parts from reference TRBV19 and TRBJ2-7): DGGITQSPKYLFRKEGQNVTLSCEQNLNHDAMYWYRQDPGQGLRLIYYSQIVNDFQKGDIAEGYSVSREKKESFPLTVTSAQKNPTAFYLCASSIGWAYEQYFGPGTRLTVT.

This chain joins TRBV14 and TRBJ2-1; 8 nucleotides line up with TRBD2. Germline V gene data show CDR1 as SGHDN and CDR2 as FVKESK. The CDR3 contains 16 residues. V lost 0 bases and J lost 7; bases outside the gene matches: 8. The CDR3 spells CASSQERAGARNEQFF. The CDR3 region has the DNA TGTGCCAGCAGCCAAGAGAGAGCGGGAGCTAGGAATGAGCAGTTCTTC.

The chain couples TRBV29-1 to TRBJ2-2; 12 bases are a match to TRBD2. The CDR3 loop spans 14 amino acids. With V trimmed by 8 bases and J by 4 bases, 5 bases remained unmatched. Germline V CDR1 and CDR2: SQVTM, ANQGSEA. CDR3: CSYSSGRVTGELFF. The CDR3 nucleotides read TGCAGCTACTCTAGCGGGAGGGTCACCGGGGAGCTGTTTTTT.

The chain has TRBV5-1 and TRBJ2-1; D might be TRBD1 (6 bases). The CDR3 extends over 16 amino acids. Per the germline V gene, CDR1 is SGHRS and CDR2 is YFSETQ. Trimming shortened V by 4 bases and J by 5 bases, and 19 bases separated the two germline ends. The CDR3 bases are TGCGCCAGCAGCCCCCGACAGGCCCCTCTGAACAATGAGCAGTTCTTC. Its translation: CASSPRQAPLNNEQFF. Combining the CDR3 with reference TRBV5-1 and TRBJ2-1 gives the whole variable domain KAGVTQTPRYLIKTRGQQVTLSCSPISGHRSVSWYQQTPGQGLQFLFEYFSETQRNKGNFPGRFSGRQFSNSRSEMNVSTLELGDSALYLCASSPRQAPLNNEQFFGPGTRLTVL.

V and J are TRBV18 and TRBJ2-1, with D possibly matching TRBD2 (6 bases). Germline CDR1 reads KGHSH; CDR2 reads LQKENI. The CDR3 consists of 15 residues. V was trimmed by 3 bases and J by 9 bases, leaving 18 bases between them. The DNA of the CDR3 is TGTGCCAGCTCACCCGACGGGAGAGCAGGAGGTGAGCAGTTCTTC. Translated, it gives CASSPDGRAGGEQFF.

The chain is built from TRBV6-2 or TRBV6-3 and TRBJ1-6; D might be TRBD1 (6 bases). Germline V lookup: CDR1 MNHEY, CDR2 SVGEGT. Trimming removed 2 bases at V and 6 bases at J, with 29 bases between. CDR3 length: 21 residues. CDR3 DNA: TGTGCCAGCAGTTACCCCACTGGCCGGGACAACATCCTCGGGGCTAATTCACCCCTCCACTTT. Translation: CASSYPTGRDNILGANSPLHF.

The V call is TRBV7-6, the J call TRBJ2-7; weak D call: TRBD1 (6 bases). Germline values: CDR1 SGHVS, CDR2 FNYEAQ. With 4 bases removed from V and 3 bases from J, the gap between germline ends came to 13 bases. The CDR3 runs 14 residues. The CDR3 here is CASSSTDSVYEQYF. The CDR3 DNA reads TGTGCCAGCAGCTCCACGGACAGTGTCTACGAGCAGTACTTC. Full variable domain (rest looked up from reference TRBV7-6 and TRBJ2-7): GAGVSQSPRYKVTKRGQDVALRCDPISGHVSLYWYRQALGQGPEFLTYFNYEAQQDKSGLPNDRFSAERPEGSISTLTIQRTEQRDSAMYRCASSSTDSVYEQYFGPGTRLTVT.

The CDR3 nucleotides are TGCAGCGTTAAAGGGACAAGCTCCTACGAGCAGTACTTC. Protein sequence: CSVKGTSSYEQYF. V gene TRBV29-1 combines with J gene TRBJ2-7, with TRBD1 as a possible D gene (6 bases). V was trimmed by 5 bases and J by 0 bases, leaving 11 bases between them. The CDR3 runs to 13 residues. CDR1 and CDR2 from the germline V gene are SQVTM and ANQGSEA.

V gene TRBV7-6 combines with J gene TRBJ2-5, with 9 bases matching TRBD1. The CDR3 has 21 residues. Germline-derived CDR1 and CDR2 are SGHVS and FNYEAQ. V lost 0 bases, J lost 5 bases, and 22 bases stayed unmatched. The CDR3 nucleotides are TGTGCCAGCAGCTTAGCCTATGGACAGGGGCCGCGAATGTTCGGGGGGGAGACCCAGTACTTC. This translates into CASSLAYGQGPRMFGGETQYF.

This clone showed up just a few times. The V call is TRBV5-1, the J call TRBJ2-7, with TRBD2 matching 9 bases. CDR1 is SGHRS, CDR2 YFSETQ, per germline. Unmatched junction bases numbered 8, after V lost 5 bases and J lost 2 bases. The CDR3 contains 15 residues. CDR3 protein: CASSPAGGGTYEQYF. DNA of the CDR3: TGCGCCAGCAGTCCGGCGGGAGGGGGGACCTACGAGCAGTACTTC.

This chain uses TRBV29-1 with TRBJ1-1; tentative D call: TRBD1 (5 bases). The CDR3 runs 14 residues. V lost 0 bases to trimming and J lost 11 bases, with 19 bases between them. CDR1 and CDR2 from the germline V gene are SQVTM and ANQGSEA. The CDR3 reads CSVEEGPHKGRAFF. CDR3 coding DNA: TGCAGCGTTGAAGAGGGACCCCACAAGGGGAGGGCTTTCTTT.

The CDR3 bases are TGCGCCAGCAGCAGACTAGCGGGAGGGCCGTTAGAGACCCAGTACTTC. Translation gives CASSRLAGGPLETQYF. The chain links TRBV5-1 to TRBJ2-5, with 14 bases identical to TRBD2. The J segment lost 4 bases and the V segment lost 4 bases, leaving 6 bases of the junction unmatched. Germline loops: CDR1 SGHRS, CDR2 YFSETQ. This CDR3 has 16 residues.

The chain uses TRBV4-1 and TRBJ2-1, with D perhaps TRBD2 (6 bases). Germline CDR1 reads MGHRA; CDR2 reads YSYEKL. Trimming pared 0 bases from V and 0 bases from J, leaving 12 bases between. The CDR3 sequence is 17 residues long. The CDR3 loop is CASSQDPVGGSYNEQFF. CDR3 sequence (DNA): TGCGCCAGCAGCCAAGATCCTGTGGGGGGCTCCTACAATGAGCAGTTCTTC.

The genes are TRBV19 and TRBJ2-7; D uncertain. Between the trimmed V and J ends, which lost 0 bases and 3 bases, there was a span of 6 bases. CDR3 size: 13 residues. Per germline, CDR1 LNHDA and CDR2 SQIVND (reference sequence). The CDR3 protein is CASSIDKHYEQYF. The CDR3 DNA reads TGTGCCAGTAGTATAGATAAACACTACGAGCAGTACTTC.

J is TRBJ2-7 and V is TRBV10-3; D gene ambiguous. V was trimmed by 3 bases and J by 0 bases, leaving 9 bases between them. Germline CDR1 ENHRY, CDR2 SYGVKD. The CDR3 consists of 14 residues. CDR3 region: CAISDRRDSYEQYF. Here the CDR3 DNA reads TGTGCCATCAGTGACAGGCGCGACTCCTACGAGCAGTACTTC.

This chain uses TRBV5-1 with TRBJ2-7; D remains ambiguous. Germline-derived CDR1 and CDR2 are SGHRS and YFSETQ. V lost 0 bases, J lost 3 bases, and 10 bases lay in between. The length of the CDR3 is 14 residues. The CDR3 reads CASSLVSPVYEQYF. The CDR3, as DNA: TGCGCCAGCAGCTTGGTCTCCCCAGTCTACGAGCAGTACTTC.

This clone was counted only a few times. This rearrangement joins TRBV4-1 to TRBJ1-3; D is unresolved. The CDR3 has 15 amino acids. Germline CDR1 reads MGHRA; CDR2 reads YSYEKL. Deletions cut 2 bases from V and 3 bases from J, with 11 bases between. The CDR3 here is CASSQPLPGGNTIYF. The CDR3 nucleotides read TGCGCCAGCAGCCAACCCCTCCCGGGTGGAAACACCATATATTTT.

V gene TRBV9 combines with J gene TRBJ2-1; 12 bases map to TRBD2. This CDR3 is built from 16 residues. The junction had 4 bases not matched to a gene; V was cut back by 4 bases and J by 2 bases. CDR1 and CDR2 from the germline V gene are SGDLS and YYNGEE. The CDR3 nucleotides read TGTGCCAGCAGCCTAACTAGCGGGAGGCCCTACAATGAGCAGTTCTTC. It translates to CASSLTSGRPYNEQFF.

V is TRBV10-3 and J is TRBJ1-2; the match to TRBD1 covers 9 bases. Germline CDR1 is ENHRY and CDR2 is SYGVKD. The junction had 11 bases not matched to a gene; V was cut back by 6 bases and J by 0 bases. The CDR3 has 17 residues. The CDR3 here is CAISGFGQGQSNYGYTF. Written as DNA, the CDR3 is TGTGCCATCAGCGGATTTGGACAGGGGCAATCTAACTATGGCTACACCTTC.

The chain joins TRBV19 to TRBJ2-1; 10 bases line up with TRBD2. Looked up from germline, CDR1 is LNHDA and CDR2 is SQIVND (reference sequence). Unmatched junction bases numbered 5, after V lost 6 bases and J lost 6 bases. The length of the CDR3 is 14 residues. CDR3 residues: CASRSLAGANEQFF. Here the CDR3 DNA reads TGTGCCAGTAGAAGCCTAGCGGGAGCCAATGAGCAGTTCTTC. The complete variable domain, with remaining parts taken from reference TRBV19 and TRBJ2-1, reads DGGITQSPKYLFRKEGQNVTLSCEQNLNHDAMYWYRQDPGQGLRLIYYSQIVNDFQKGDIAEGYSVSREKKESFPLTVTSAQKNPTAFYLCASRSLAGANEQFFGPGTRLTVL.

The V gene is TRBV28, the J gene TRBJ2-3, with D perhaps TRBD2 (5 bases). V lost 6 bases to trimming and J lost 0 bases, with 16 bases between them. The V gene's germline CDR1 is MDHEN and CDR2 SYDVKM. The CDR3 loop spans 16 amino acids. In DNA, the CDR3 is TGTGCCAGCAGGACCCACCGTGGAGGTAGCACAGATACGCAGTATTTT. Protein: CASRTHRGGSTDTQYF.

This clone was counted between two and nine times. The chain employs TRBV14 and TRBJ2-2; the D gene is possibly TRBD1 (6 bases). The V end lost 3 bases, the J end lost 7 bases, and 18 bases lay between the germline ends. Germline-derived CDR1 and CDR2 are SGHDN and FVKESK. CDR3 size: 16 residues. The CDR3 reads CASSHNIRGRIGELFF. DNA of the CDR3: TGTGCCAGCAGCCATAACATCAGGGGCAGGATCGGGGAGCTGTTTTTT.

The J gene is TRBJ1-5, the V gene TRBV2; TRBD1 matches at 7 bases. CDR3 length: 15 residues. CDR1 and CDR2 from the germline V gene are SNHLY and FYNNEI. The V and J ends lost 1 base and 7 bases, in that order; junction bases with no gene match: 7. The CDR3, as DNA: TGTGCCAGCAGTGAAGGGGGGGACAGCTCGCAGCCCCAGCATTTT. Residues: CASSEGGDSSQPQHF. The variable domain in full, with the rest retrieved from reference TRBV2 and TRBJ1-5, is EPEVTQTPSHQVTQMGQEVILRCVPISNHLYFYWYRQILGQKVEFLVSFYNNEISEKSEIFDDQFSVERPDGSNFTLKIRSTKLEDSAMYFCASSEGGDSSQPQHFGDGTRLSIL.

V and J are TRBV30 and TRBJ2-7, with TRBD1 as a possible D gene (6 bases). V lost 7 bases, J lost 3 bases, and 19 bases lay in between. The CDR3 covers 14 residues. The germline V gene encodes CDR1 GTSNPN and CDR2 SVGIG (reference sequence). This CDR3 reads CALRPGQDFYEQYF. CDR3 nucleotide sequence: TGTGCCTTACGCCCGGGACAAGATTTCTACGAGCAGTACTTC. Full variable domain (outside the CDR3, taken from reference TRBV30 and TRBJ2-7): SQTIHQWPATLVQPVGSPLSLECTVEGTSNPNLYWYRQAAGRGLQLLFYSVGIGQISSEVPQNLSASRPQDRQFILSSKKLLLSDSGFYLCALRPGQDFYEQYFGPGTRLTVT.

Concerning this clone: Other DNA sequences of this sample code for an identical CDR3. In DNA, the CDR3 is TGTGCCAGTAGTAAAAGAGGGACAGGGGGGACCGGGGAGCTGTTTTTT. This translates into CASSKRGTGGTGELFF. The gene calls are TRBV19 and TRBJ2-2; 11 bases are a match to TRBD1. V gave up 4 bases and J gave up 5 bases; unmatched junction bases: 6. This CDR3 region has 16 residues. CDR1 and CDR2 (germline): LNHDA, SQIVND (reference sequence).

DNA for the CDR3: TGTGCCATCCCCCCCAGGGACAGGGCTTACGAGCAGTACTTC. Protein: CAIPPRDRAYEQYF. The rearrangement links TRBV27 to TRBJ2-7; 9 positions match TRBD1. Germline V lookup: CDR1 MNHEY, CDR2 SMNVEV (reference sequence). The V and J ends lost 10 bases and 4 bases, in that order; junction bases with no gene match: 11. This CDR3 comprises 14 residues.